This T cell receptor beta chain is from a study of vaccination effects on CD4 cells after COVID-19. Overall study findings and caveats: Most post-vaccine spike-reactive clones in convalescents were new, not infection-derived. Convalescent patients numbered few in the study; early post-infection timepoints were missing entirely.

About this clone: Its antigen is currently unknown.

Antigen-specific CD4+ T cells expanded by the ViraFEST assay with viral peptide pools were then sequenced. Scientists isolated CD4+ T cells after a roughly 10-day culture period ended. Between March and December 2020, the person had a SARS-CoV-2 infection that PCR confirmed. Every participant took two doses of the BNT162b2 or mRNA-1273 vaccine. It was with roughly 9.5 IU/ml IL-2 and around 10 ug/ml peptides that some 1.9 million PBMC per well were cultured. Data came from immunoSEQ multiplex PCR; TCRdb stores just in-frame clones and leaves some out. This table holds about 15,000 clones, around 80% found once. Germline V gene data show CDR1 as SGHRS and CDR2 as YFSETQ. V gave up 0 bases and J gave up 4 bases; unmatched junction bases: 3. This CDR3 has 15 amino acids.

The clonotype originates from a human donor who had a prior SARS-CoV-2 infection. V and J are TRBV5-1 and TRBJ2-1; 8 bases line up with TRBD1. The sample was CD4+ T cells from PBMCs cultured with SARS-CoV-2 spike peptides, taken after COVID-19 vaccination. The CDR3 is CASSLAGTGYNEQFF. The CDR3 DNA reads TGCGCCAGCAGCTTGGCCGGGACAGGATACAATGAGCAGTTCTTC.